The 25 T cell receptor beta chains presented below share a single source sample, sequenced in a study of T cells in Graves' hyperthyroidism and ophthalmopathy. Amplification yielded TCR beta CDR3 regions, with RNA transcripts as the source. The HTBI primer set served for first-round RT-PCR of the TCR CDR3. TCRdb called the multiplex PCR reads again in MiXCR, with one record for every CDR3 protein. This sample has around 600,000 distinct CDR3 sequences, with about 14% found just once. Source material: blood. Receptor source: a woman aged 45 to 65 with Graves' ophthalmopathy.

This clonotype was counted at least ten times. The chain has TRBV7-9 and TRBJ1-5; D gene uncertain. CDR1 is SEHNR, CDR2 FQNEAQ, per germline (reference sequence). V was shortened by 5 bases and J by 4 bases, with 6 bases between the two germline ends. This CDR3 spans 12 amino acids. The CDR3 nucleotides are TGTGCCAGCAGCCCTAAGAATCAGCCCCAGCATTTT. This encodes CASSPKNQPQHF.

V usage is TRBV24-1 and J usage is TRBJ2-3; D is unresolved. Germline CDR1 KGHDR, CDR2 SFDVKD. The CDR3 has 13 amino acids. Trimming removed 1 base at V and 2 bases at J, with 3 bases between. The CDR3 nucleotides are TGTGCCACCAGTGATTTTAACACAGATACGCAGTATTTT. Its protein product is CATSDFNTDTQYF.

This clonotype appeared a few times. The chain couples TRBV19 to TRBJ1-4; D unclear. Trimming pared 8 bases from V and 8 bases from J, leaving 12 bases between. The CDR3 has 12 amino acids. Germline CDR1 LNHDA, CDR2 SQIVND (reference sequence). CDR3: CASPPGWEKLFF. The CDR3 DNA reads TGTGCCAGTCCCCCAGGATGGGAAAAACTGTTTTTT.

This clonotype showed up many times. The chain links TRBV20-1 to TRBJ1-2; a weak D match, TRBD1 (6 bases). The CDR3 has 14 amino acids. Germline CDR1 reads DFQATT; CDR2 reads SNEGSKA (reference sequence). Trimming took off 6 bases at V and 1 base at J, with 15 bases between the two ends. The DNA for the CDR3 is TGCAGTGCCAAACCAACAGGGTTTAACTATGGCTACACCTTC. Translation gives CSAKPTGFNYGYTF.

This clonotype was seen ten or more times. The rearrangement links TRBV28 to TRBJ2-7, with D hard to call. Germline lookup yields CDR1 MDHEN and CDR2 SYDVKM. Trimming removed 1 base from V and 3 bases from J, with 7 bases in between. The CDR3 loop spans 13 amino acids. CDR3 bases: TGTGCCAGCAGTTTATTGATGGGCTACGAGCAGTACTTC. It is translated as CASSLLMGYEQYF.

This clonotype has a count of ten or more. This sequence joins TRBV6-1 and TRBJ2-3, with D possibly TRBD2 on 6 matching bases. V was clipped by 2 bases and J by 0 bases, with 15 bases between them. CDR3 length: 17 amino acids. Per germline, CDR1 MNHNS and CDR2 SASEGT. CDR3 sequence: CASSETGGGTSTDTQYF. The CDR3 DNA is TGTGCCAGCAGTGAAACCGGTGGCGGGACTAGCACAGATACGCAGTATTTT.

Points on this clonotype: One base away lies a much larger clone, so this may be a sequencing read error. CDR3 sequence (DNA): TGCGCCACCTCAATCCGAAGGAACACTGAAGCTTCCTTT. It encodes CATSIRRNTEASF. The chain has TRBV5-1 and TRBJ1-1; the D is unclear. Germline V gives CDR1 SGHRS, CDR2 YFSETQ. This CDR3 contains 13 residues.

This rearrangement joins TRBV7-9 to TRBJ2-1, with TRBD1 as a possible D gene (6 bases). The length of the CDR3 is 15 residues. Germline loops: CDR1 SEHNR, CDR2 FQNEAQ (reference sequence). Trimming pared 5 bases from V and 9 bases from J, leaving 20 bases between. As DNA, the CDR3 is TGTGCCAGCAGCCGTATTAACCGGGACAACGTTGAGCAGTTCTTC. Its translation is CASSRINRDNVEQFF.

This clonotype was found a few times. V gene TRBV6-2 or TRBV6-3 combines with J gene TRBJ2-6, with 9 bases lining up with TRBD1. Germline CDR1 is MNHEY and CDR2 is SVGEGT. V lost 6 bases, J lost 2 bases, and 11 bases stayed unmatched. The CDR3 runs to 18 residues. The CDR3 DNA reads TGTGCCAGCAGGAAAACCGGACAGGGGAAGGCTGGGGCCAACGTCCTGACTTTC. Protein: CASRKTGQGKAGANVLTF.

This clonotype was observed a handful of times. This rearrangement joins TRBV30 to TRBJ1-1; D call uncertain. Germline lookup yields CDR1 GTSNPN and CDR2 SVGIG (reference sequence). This CDR3 has 14 amino acids. Trimming left V 2 bases short and J 1 base short, with 11 bases between. The CDR3 spells CAWSLGPANTEAFF. The CDR3 nucleotides read TGTGCCTGGAGTCTCGGGCCCGCGAACACTGAAGCTTTCTTT.

At least ten counts were recorded for this clonotype. The V and J genes are TRBV4-3 and TRBJ2-5, with 10 bases fitting TRBD2. The CDR3 consists of 17 residues. V lost 0 bases to trimming and J lost 5 bases; unmatched junction nucleotides: 9. Per the germline V gene, CDR1 is LGHNA and CDR2 is YSLEER. CDR3 nucleotides: TGCGCCAGCAGCCAAGATGTTGTAGGGGGACTAGCGGAGACCCAGTACTTC. Amino acid sequence: CASSQDVVGGLAETQYF.

This clonotype showed up many times. The chain employs TRBV28 and TRBJ2-7, with 9 bases identical to TRBD2. The CDR3 covers 15 residues. CDR1 MDHEN and CDR2 SYDVKM come from the germline V gene. After removal of 8 bases from V and 2 bases from J, the junction contained 10 bases not matched to a gene. The CDR3: CASHTLAGLTYEQYF. Written as DNA, the CDR3 is TGTGCCAGCCACACTCTAGCGGGACTAACCTACGAGCAGTACTTC.

This clonotype was observed many times. The V call is TRBV6-1, the J call TRBJ2-7; maybe TRBD2 (5 bases). V lost 6 bases and J 1 base, leaving 13 bases between the germline ends. CDR1 MNHNS and CDR2 SASEGT come from the germline V gene. There are 14 residues in the CDR3. Here the CDR3 reads CASSLRAASYEQYF. For the CDR3, the DNA is TGTGCCAGCAGCCTGAGGGCCGCGTCCTACGAGCAGTACTTC.

This clonotype has more than one count but fewer than ten. The rearrangement uses TRBV27 and TRBJ2-7; tentatively, D is TRBD2 (6 bases). Germline lookup yields CDR1 MNHEY and CDR2 SMNVEV (reference sequence). The CDR3 has 15 amino acids. Trimming removed 0 bases at V and 0 bases at J, with 9 bases between. Here the CDR3 reads CASSLSEGLSYEQYF. The CDR3 DNA reads as TGTGCCAGCAGTTTATCGGAGGGCCTCTCCTACGAGCAGTACTTC.

The chain employs TRBV20-1 and TRBJ2-7, with TRBD1 matching over 7 bases. The CDR3 sequence is 14 residues long. V was pared by 4 bases and J by 0 bases, with 6 bases of the junction left unmatched. Germline V CDR1 and CDR2: DFQATT, SNEGSKA (reference sequence). The CDR3 region has the DNA TGCAGTGCTATCGACAGGGTAAGCTCCTACGAGCAGTACTTC. This codes for CSAIDRVSSYEQYF.

This clonotype was observed at least ten times. The chain carries TRBV5-1 and TRBJ2-5; 7 bases are shared with TRBD2. The CDR3 is made up of 15 amino acids. Per germline, CDR1 SGHRS and CDR2 YFSETQ. The V gene end was trimmed by 4 bases and the J gene end by 1 base; junction bases not matched to a gene: 7. CDR3 bases: TGCGCCAGCAGCCGAGGCGGGGGAACCCAAGAGACCCAGTACTTC. The encoded protein is CASSRGGGTQETQYF.

The genes are TRBV7-2 and TRBJ2-2, with TRBD2 matching 10 bases. The CDR3 extends over 17 amino acids. From germline, CDR1 is SGHTA and CDR2 FQGNSA. V lost 4 bases, J lost 1 base, and 6 bases stayed unmatched. CDR3 nucleotides: TGTGCCAGCAGCTCCTATCGGACTAGCGGGAACACCGGGGAGCTGTTTTTT. Amino acid sequence: CASSSYRTSGNTGELFF.

The CDR3 sequence: CASNGLSGHEQFF. For the CDR3, the DNA is TGTGCCAGTAATGGACTAAGTGGTCATGAGCAGTTCTTC. V usage is TRBV19 and J usage is TRBJ2-1; a possible D gene is TRBD2 (6 bases). V lost 7 bases, J lost 8 bases, and 15 bases lay in between. Germline V gene data show CDR1 as LNHDA and CDR2 as SQIVND (reference sequence). CDR3 size: 13 residues.

This sequence joins TRBV29-1 and TRBJ2-3; 7 bases match TRBD2. With V trimmed by 0 bases and J by 5 bases, 2 bases remained unmatched. The germline CDR1 and CDR2 sequences are SQVTM and ANQGSEA. This CDR3 region has 13 residues. CDR3 amino acids: CSVEELAGDTQYF. CDR3 in DNA: TGCAGCGTTGAAGAATTAGCGGGAGATACGCAGTATTTT.

The table lists this clonotype with many counts. J is TRBJ2-7 and V is TRBV7-2; 10 bases map to TRBD2. J gave up 4 bases and V 5 bases, and 8 bases lay outside the gene matches. Germline values: CDR1 SGHTA, CDR2 FQGNSA. The CDR3 runs to 15 residues. The CDR3 DNA is TGTGCCAGCAGCGCAATAGCGGGGGGAACTTACGAGCAGTACTTC. Translation: CASSAIAGGTYEQYF.

This clonotype appeared a few times. The chain links TRBV7-3 to TRBJ2-5; no clear D. V shed 5 bases and J shed 5 bases, with 15 bases lying between them. Germline V lookup: CDR1 SGHTA, CDR2 FQGTGA. CDR3 length: 14 residues. The CDR3: CASSLMGFGETQYF. The CDR3 DNA reads TGTGCCAGCAGCCTTATGGGGTTCGGGGAGACCCAGTACTTC. The variable domain in full, completed from reference TRBV7-3 and TRBJ2-5, reads GAGVSQTPSNKVTEKGKYVELRCDPISGHTALYWYRQSLGQGPEFLIYFQGTGAADDSGLPNDRFFAVRPEGSVSTLKIQRTERGDSAVYLCASSLMGFGETQYFGPGTRLLVL.

There are many counts of this clonotype. The rearrangement uses TRBV7-2 and TRBJ2-2; D possibly matches TRBD1 or TRBD2 (6 bases each). CDR1 and CDR2 (germline): SGHTA, FQGNSA. V lost 10 bases to trimming and J lost 1 base, with 19 bases between them. This CDR3 is built from 16 residues. Here the CDR3 DNA reads TGTGCCACCCCCCGTTGGGGGGCACTGAACACCGGGGAGCTGTTTTTT. This translates into CATPRWGALNTGELFF.

The rearrangement joins TRBV3-1 to TRBJ2-1, with 8 bases matching TRBD2. Germline CDR1 reads LGHDT; CDR2 reads YNNKEL (reference sequence). The CDR3 length is 16 residues. Losses at the gene ends were 6 bases for V and 3 bases for J; bases not matched to a gene: 10. CDR3 DNA: TGTGCCAGCAGTCGTCTTACTAGCGGATACTACAATGAGCAGTTCTTC. This sequence encodes CASSRLTSGYYNEQFF.

The V and J genes are TRBV7-2 and TRBJ2-1, with 12 bases fitting TRBD2. Germline trimming cut 5 bases from V and 5 bases from J; bases unmatched to any gene: 10. This CDR3 is built from 17 residues. CDR1 and CDR2 from the germline V gene are SGHTA and FQGNSA. CDR3 in amino acids: CASSHRTSGIGDNEQFF. CDR3 DNA: TGTGCCAGCAGCCACCGGACTAGCGGGATCGGCGACAATGAGCAGTTCTTC. Looking up the rest from reference TRBV7-2 and TRBJ2-1 gives the full variable domain: GAGVSQSPSNKVTEKGKDVELRCDPISGHTALYWYRQSLGQGLEFLIYFQGNSAPDKSGLPSDRFSAERTGGSVSTLTIQRTQQEDSAVYLCASSHRTSGIGDNEQFFGPGTRLTVL.

The V gene is TRBV6-1, the J gene TRBJ2-7; 10 bases map to TRBD1. The CDR3 runs to 18 residues. J lost 3 bases, V lost 6 bases, and 17 bases had no gene match. CDR1 is MNHNS and CDR2 is SASEGT in the germline V gene. For the CDR3, the DNA is TGTGCCAGCAGAAGCCGGGACAGGGGTCCCTTCACCAACTACGAGCAGTACTTC. It encodes CASRSRDRGPFTNYEQYF.